A single sample is the source of the 30 T cell receptor beta chains below, sequenced in a study of T-cell memory formation after mild COVID-19. Each CDR3 protein is one row after TCRdb ran MiXCR on the 5' RACE reads. The table records more than 450,000 distinct CDR3 sequences, roughly 18% of them present only once. What was sequenced was PBMCs or a T cell subset sorted from them (not recorded which). These TCRs come from an adult woman who had mild COVID-19 (a few samples of this study predate the infection). Cell type and time point are not known.

The chain has TRBV2 and TRBJ1-5, with TRBD1 identical over 8 bases. With 0 bases clipped from V and 6 bases from J, the junction kept 13 bases outside the gene matches. The CDR3 sequence is 18 residues long. Per germline, CDR1 SNHLY and CDR2 FYNNEI. The CDR3 DNA sequence: TGTGCCAGCAGTGAAGCGGAGGTCAGGGGGCAGTGGAGTCAGCCCCAGCATTTT. This sequence encodes CASSEAEVRGQWSQPQHF.

V is TRBV5-4 and J is TRBJ2-3; 7 bases match TRBD1. The junction had 12 bases not matched to a gene; V was cut back by 5 bases and J by 0 bases. CDR3 length: 17 amino acids. CDR1 and CDR2 from the germline V gene are SGHNT and YYREEE (reference sequence). The CDR3 region is CASSLPKRGPSTDTQYF. DNA for the CDR3: TGTGCCAGCAGTCTTCCCAAGAGGGGGCCCAGCACAGATACGCAGTATTTT. The variable domain in full, completed from reference TRBV5-4 and TRBJ2-3, reads ETGVTQSPTHLIKTRGQQVTLRCSSQSGHNTVSWYQQALGQGPQFIFQYYREEENGRGNFPPRFSGLQFPNYSSELNVNALELDDSALYLCASSLPKRGPSTDTQYFGPGTRLTVL.

A word on this clonotype: The junction and the germline gene differ at one end; a read error may be behind it. The V gene is TRBV6-2 or TRBV6-3, the J gene TRBJ2-7, with D possibly being TRBD1 (5 bases). This CDR3 is 15 amino acids long. CDR1 and CDR2 (germline): MNHEY, SVGEGT. This CDR3 reads CASSYSRFLDNEQHF. CDR3 nucleotides: TGTGCCAGCAGTTACTCCCGCTTTTTGGACAACGAGCAGCACTTC.

The sample holds many counts of this clonotype. The CDR3 region is CASSFGVRVNIQYF. The CDR3 nucleotides are TGTGCCAGCAGCTTCGGAGTCAGGGTAAACATTCAGTACTTC. The gene calls are TRBV7-9 and TRBJ2-4; tentatively, D is TRBD1 (5 bases). V lost 3 bases and J 6 bases, leaving 12 bases between the germline ends. CDR1 is SEHNR, CDR2 FQNEAQ, per germline (reference sequence). CDR3 length equals 14 residues.

A few counts support this clonotype. V gene TRBV20-1 combines with J gene TRBJ2-7; 10 bases line up with TRBD2. This CDR3 spans 14 amino acids. After removal of 2 bases from V and 7 bases from J, the junction contained 8 bases not matched to a gene. CDR1 is DFQATT and CDR2 is SNEGSKA in the germline V gene (reference sequence). This CDR3 reads CSARPSGGLKEQYF. The CDR3, as DNA: TGCAGTGCTAGACCTAGCGGGGGACTTAAGGAGCAGTACTTC.

The V call is TRBV6-1, the J call TRBJ2-3, with a tentative D call TRBD1 (6 bases). Trimming left V 6 bases short and J 2 bases short, with 21 bases between. Germline V lookup: CDR1 MNHNS, CDR2 SASEGT. CDR3 length: 17 amino acids. The CDR3 loop reads CASRVPPRGGITDTQYF. Written as DNA, the CDR3 is TGTGCCAGCAGAGTCCCACCCAGGGGTGGGATCACAGATACGCAGTATTTT.

The V call is TRBV5-1, the J call TRBJ1-2, with TRBD1 matching over 7 bases. The CDR3 covers 13 residues. Per germline, CDR1 SGHRS and CDR2 YFSETQ. The V and J ends lost 6 bases and 3 bases, in that order; junction bases with no gene match: 5. The CDR3 DNA sequence: TGCGCCAGCACCGCGGGACAGCACTATGGCTACACCTTC. Amino acid sequence: CASTAGQHYGYTF.

The chain is built from TRBV6-5 and TRBJ1-1, with 9 bases identical to TRBD1. Unmatched junction bases numbered 7, after V lost 8 bases and J lost 3 bases. The CDR3 is 14 amino acids. The germline CDR1 and CDR2 sequences are MNHEY and SVGAGI. CDR3 amino acids: CASGDRAWDTEAFF. For the CDR3, the DNA is TGTGCCAGCGGGGACAGGGCCTGGGACACTGAAGCTTTCTTT.

The V and J genes are TRBV5-4 and TRBJ2-1; unclear D gene. The CDR3 extends over 12 amino acids. CDR1 is SGHNT, CDR2 YYREEE, per germline (reference sequence). V lost 4 bases to trimming and J lost 8 bases, with 10 bases between them. CDR3: CASSPGRDEQFF. For the CDR3, the DNA is TGTGCCAGCAGCCCCGGAAGGGATGAGCAGTTCTTC. The whole variable domain, filled in from reference TRBV5-4 and TRBJ2-1, reads ETGVTQSPTHLIKTRGQQVTLRCSSQSGHNTVSWYQQALGQGPQFIFQYYREEENGRGNFPPRFSGLQFPNYSSELNVNALELDDSALYLCASSPGRDEQFFGPGTRLTVL.

This rearrangement joins TRBV3-1 to TRBJ2-1; D may match TRBD1 or TRBD2 (5 bases each). Germline assignment: CDR1 LGHDT and CDR2 YNNKEL (reference sequence). The CDR3 is 16 amino acids. V lost 0 bases, J lost 9 bases, and 18 bases lay in between. In nucleotides, the CDR3 is TGTGCCAGCAGCCAAGAGTCTACTGTCGGGGACGCTGAGCAGTTCTTC. Encoded protein: CASSQESTVGDAEQFF.

The chain employs TRBV9 and TRBJ2-3; tentatively, D is TRBD1 (6 bases). The V gene's germline CDR1 is SGDLS and CDR2 YYNGEE. V was cut by 8 bases and J by 8 bases, with 6 bases left in between. CDR3 length: 9 amino acids. The CDR3 sequence: CARQGTQYF. Written as DNA, the CDR3 is TGTGCCAGACAGGGTACGCAGTATTTT.

J is TRBJ2-7 and V is TRBV27, with 7 bases aligning to TRBD1. Trimming removed 6 bases from V and 5 bases from J; junction bases left unmatched: 4. CDR1 is MNHEY and CDR2 is SMNVEV in the germline V gene (reference sequence). CDR3 length: 12 residues. CDR3 in DNA: TGTGCCAGCAGCCAACAGGGGAACGAGCAGTACTTC. Translation: CASSQQGNEQYF.

The V gene is TRBV6-4, the J gene TRBJ1-2, with 10 bases matching TRBD1. CDR1 is MRHNA and CDR2 is SNTAGT in the germline V gene. J was trimmed by 4 bases and V by 9 bases; bases with no gene match: 5. There are 13 residues in the CDR3. CDR3 nucleotides: TGTGCCAGGATAGACAGGGGGCTCTATGGCTACACCTTC. Translation gives CARIDRGLYGYTF.

This rearrangement joins TRBV4-1 to TRBJ2-7; 9 bases match TRBD1. Trimming took 0 bases from V and 2 from J; bases not matched to a gene: 5. Germline V gene sequence: CDR1 MGHRA, CDR2 YSYEKL. This CDR3 is 16 amino acids long. CDR3 nucleotides: TGCGCCAGCAGCCAAGATTTCGGGACAGGGACCTACGAGCAGTACTTC. This encodes CASSQDFGTGTYEQYF.

The rearrangement joins TRBV20-1 to TRBJ1-1; a possible D gene is TRBD1 (5 bases). The CDR3 contains 12 residues. Between the trimmed V and J ends, which lost 2 bases and 7 bases, there was a span of 11 bases. The germline V gene has CDR1 DFQATT and CDR2 SNEGSKA (reference sequence). In nucleotides, the CDR3 is TGCAGTGCTAGACATCGGGACGTTGAAGCTTTCTTT. Protein sequence: CSARHRDVEAFF.

The chain joins TRBV12-3 or TRBV12-4 to TRBJ1-1; D remains ambiguous. V lost 2 bases and J 2 bases, leaving 9 bases between the germline ends. This CDR3 has 14 amino acids. The CDR3 region has the DNA TGTGCCAGCAGTTTACAGAGACTTAACACTGAAGCTTTCTTT. Protein: CASSLQRLNTEAFF.

This rearrangement joins TRBV20-1 to TRBJ1-2, with D hard to call. Trimming pared 6 bases from V and 4 bases from J, leaving 18 bases between. This CDR3 is 14 amino acids long. The germline gives CDR1 DFQATT, CDR2 SNEGSKA (reference sequence). This chain's CDR3 is CSAPEVRGFYGYTF. Here the CDR3 DNA reads TGCAGTGCCCCCGAAGTCCGCGGATTCTATGGCTACACCTTC.

This clonotype was seen repeatedly, ten times or more. The rearrangement uses TRBV12-3 or TRBV12-4 and TRBJ2-7; D might be TRBD2 (5 bases). The CDR3 runs 14 residues. The V end was cut by 1 base, the J end by 2 bases, with 9 bases between. CDR3 nucleotides: TGTGCCAGCAGTTTAGTCCAGAGGGCCTACGAGCAGTACTTC. It encodes CASSLVQRAYEQYF.

This clonotype has a handful of counts. This sequence joins TRBV30 and TRBJ2-5; TRBD1 or TRBD2 may be the D gene (5 bases each). CDR3 length: 14 residues. Per germline, CDR1 GTSNPN and CDR2 SVGIG (reference sequence). V lost 5 bases to trimming and J lost 2 bases, with 15 bases between them. CDR3 sequence (DNA): TGTGCCTGGTACCAGGGACGGGGACAAGAGACCCAGTACTTC. Residues: CAWYQGRGQETQYF.

The V call is TRBV7-2, the J call TRBJ1-2; D is unclear. Trimming stripped 7 bases from V and 3 bases from J, with 15 bases between. This CDR3 comprises 14 residues. The germline CDR1 and CDR2 sequences are SGHTA and FQGNSA. The CDR3 nucleotides read TGTGCCAGCACCCCCCTGGGTTCGGACTATGGCTACACCTTC. It specifies CASTPLGSDYGYTF.

The chain couples TRBV5-1 to TRBJ2-5, with D perhaps TRBD1 (6 bases). Per germline, CDR1 SGHRS and CDR2 YFSETQ. The CDR3 is 15 amino acids. V was pared by 2 bases and J by 0 bases, with 11 bases between. CDR3 sequence: CASSLADSYQETQYF. DNA of the CDR3: TGCGCCAGCAGCTTAGCGGACAGCTACCAAGAGACCCAGTACTTC.

This clonotype was seen more than once but under ten times. V gene TRBV29-1 combines with J gene TRBJ2-1; D is possibly TRBD1 or TRBD2 (5 bases each). This CDR3 is built from 15 residues. CDR1 and CDR2 from the germline V gene are SQVTM and ANQGSEA. The V end was cut by 0 bases, the J end by 2 bases, with 11 bases between. The CDR3 DNA reads as TGCAGCGTTGAAGATGAGGGGCGAGCCTACAATGAGCAGTTCTTC. Translation gives CSVEDEGRAYNEQFF.

This clonotype came up a few times. V and J are TRBV7-2 and TRBJ2-7; 11 nucleotides line up with TRBD2. Germline values: CDR1 SGHTA, CDR2 FQGNSA. This CDR3 region has 14 residues. Trimming cost V 8 bases and J 3 bases; bases outside gene matches: 6. CDR3 in DNA: TGTGCCAGCGGACTAACTAGCGGGAGCTACGAGCAGTACTTC. It yields the protein CASGLTSGSYEQYF.

CDR3 region: CASSEGRQETQYF. The CDR3 DNA is TGCGCCAGCAGCGAGGGACGGCAAGAGACCCAGTACTTC. This chain links TRBV5-1 with TRBJ2-5, with D tentatively TRBD1 or TRBD2 (5 bases each). Deletions cut 4 bases from V and 2 bases from J, with 9 bases between. This CDR3 has 13 residues. Per germline, CDR1 SGHRS and CDR2 YFSETQ.

This clonotype was recorded a few times. J is TRBJ1-4 and V is TRBV29-1; D is ambiguous. V lost 4 bases and J lost 4, with 13 bases in between. The V gene's germline CDR1 is SQVTM and CDR2 ANQGSEA. This CDR3 is built from 14 residues. The CDR3 nucleotides are TGCAGCGTTGGAGACTCTGGCCTTAATGAAAAACTGTTTTTT. This codes for CSVGDSGLNEKLFF.

This clonotype showed up just a few times. V gene TRBV19 combines with J gene TRBJ2-2; TRBD2 aligns across 10 bases. The CDR3 contains 13 residues. Per the germline V gene, CDR1 is LNHDA and CDR2 is SQIVND (reference sequence). As DNA, the CDR3 is TGTGCATCGGGACTAGCGATCACCGGGGAGCTGTTTTTT. This gives the protein CASGLAITGELFF.

Only a few counts were recorded for this clonotype. In DNA, the CDR3 is TGCAGTGCTAGACCCCTGGTCCCTGAGCAGTTCTTC. As protein: CSARPLVPEQFF. The gene calls are TRBV20-1 and TRBJ2-1; D is unclear. The CDR3 consists of 12 residues. CDR1 and CDR2 from the germline V gene are DFQATT and SNEGSKA (reference sequence). V lost 2 bases, J lost 9 bases, and 11 bases lay in between.

Only one count was recorded for this clonotype. CDR3 nucleotide sequence: TGTGCCAGCAGTTACTCTGGGGGGAAAAACTACGAGCAGTACTTC. Residues: CASSYSGGKNYEQYF. The chain couples TRBV6-5 to TRBJ2-7; TRBD2 is a possible D gene (6 bases). CDR3 length equals 15 residues. CDR1 and CDR2 from the germline V gene are MNHEY and SVGAGI. Trimming removed 0 bases from V and 3 bases from J, with 12 bases in between.

This chain joins TRBV20-1 and TRBJ2-7, with D possibly being TRBD2 (5 bases). This CDR3 has 14 residues. Per germline, CDR1 DFQATT and CDR2 SNEGSKA (reference sequence). The germline V and J ends were trimmed by 3 bases and 6 bases, with 18 bases remaining between them. The CDR3, as DNA: TGCAGTGCTAGGCCTGGACTGCTTCGAGGCGAGCAGTACTTC. Amino acid sequence: CSARPGLLRGEQYF.

This clonotype has a handful of counts. V is TRBV9 and J is TRBJ1-1; 7 positions match TRBD1. CDR1 is SGDLS, CDR2 YYNGEE, per germline. With V trimmed by 4 bases and J by 1 base, 7 bases remained unmatched. The CDR3 contains 15 residues. CDR3 loop: CASSFTGTENTEAFF. CDR3 nucleotides: TGTGCCAGCAGCTTTACCGGGACAGAGAACACTGAAGCTTTCTTT.